The clone carrying this T cell receptor (beta chain) was found many times. Its matching antigen is unknown. The entry originates in a study of human T cells and chemical hapten exposure. Findings and limits, study-wide: There were significantly more large CDR3 similarity clusters among expanded TCRs than among controls. PT1 expanded TCR numbers tracked positively with patch test score.

TCRdb used MiXCR to reprocess the RACE reads, holding one entry per CDR3 protein. Among a few hundred thousand distinct CDR3 sequences listed, 5% to 6.5% were seen once. Trimming shortened V by 5 bases and J by 3 bases, and 12 bases separated the two germline ends. From germline, CDR1 is SEHNR and CDR2 FQNEAQ (reference sequence). The CDR3 sequence is 14 residues long. Time point described: pre-sensitization, week 0. Treatment here: therapeutic diphenylcyclopropenone sensitization with weekly scalp DPC. The chain has TRBV7-9 and TRBJ2-3; no reliable D call. The sequence came from a woman younger than 30 with alopecia areata. Some clones in this sample may be carry-over from other donors' samples. The source was whole blood, collected in connection with sensitization to the hapten diphenylcyclopropenone (DPC). DNA of the CDR3: TGTGCCAGCAGCCCCTCAAGAGGAACAGATACGCAGTATTTT. It is translated as CASSPSRGTDTQYF. Variable domain in full (rest from reference TRBV7-9 and TRBJ2-3): DTGVSQNPRHKITKRGQNVTFRCDPISEHNRLYWYRQTLGQGPEFLTYFQNEAQLEKSRLLSDRFSAERPKGSFSTLEIQRTEQGDSAMYLCASSPSRGTDTQYFGPGTRLTVL.